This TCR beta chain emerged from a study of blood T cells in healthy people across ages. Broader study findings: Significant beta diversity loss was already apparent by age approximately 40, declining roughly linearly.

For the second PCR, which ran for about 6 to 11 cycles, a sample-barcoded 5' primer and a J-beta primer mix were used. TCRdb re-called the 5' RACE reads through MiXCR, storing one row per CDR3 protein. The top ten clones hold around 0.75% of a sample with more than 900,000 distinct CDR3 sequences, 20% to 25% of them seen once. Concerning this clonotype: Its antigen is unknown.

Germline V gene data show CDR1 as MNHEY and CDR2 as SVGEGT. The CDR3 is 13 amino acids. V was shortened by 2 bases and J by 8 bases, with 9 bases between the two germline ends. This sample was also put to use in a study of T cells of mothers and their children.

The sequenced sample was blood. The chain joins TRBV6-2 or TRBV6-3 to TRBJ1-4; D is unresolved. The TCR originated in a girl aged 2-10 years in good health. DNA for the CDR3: TGTGCCAGCAGTTACGTCGGGCGCGAAAAACTGTTTTTT. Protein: CASSYVGREKLFF.